This T cell receptor (beta chain) came from a study of blood T cells in healthy people across ages. Study context: About one barcoded TCR beta cDNA was captured per two T cells. Study-level findings and limits: Expanded clonotype changes were possibly confounded by unknown donor CMV status. Long-lived donors carried more naive CD4+ cells and greater diversity than aged donors.

As regards this clonotype: Its cognate antigen is unknown.

A J-beta primer mix and a sample-barcoded 5' primer were used in a second PCR of roughly 7 to 12 cycles. TCRdb re-called the 5' RACE reads with MiXCR, one entry per CDR3 protein. The sample consists of around 1,900,000 distinct CDR3 sequences, roughly 43% of them appearing once. This CDR3 is 11 amino acids long. Germline assignment: CDR1 SQVTM and CDR2 ANQGSEA. The V end was cut by 5 bases, the J end by 1 base, with 5 bases between. Sequenced material: blood. The TCR sequence derives from a human donor in good health. The V call is TRBV29-1, the J call TRBJ1-1; D unclear. In DNA form, the CDR3 reads TGCAGCGTTATAACGAACACTGAAGCTTTCTTT. It codes for CSVITNTEAFF.